Listed below are T cell receptor beta chains from one sample, sequenced in a study of a mutant IDH1 vaccine in newly diagnosed glioma. Their target antigens are unknown. The data were produced by immunoSEQ multiplex PCR, yet TCRdb's version contains in-frame clones alone and is incomplete. The table lists about 54,000 clones, 80% to 90% of them singletons, with around 1.5% in the top ten. The sequences come from PBMCs, collected from a glioma patient whose treatment included an IDH1 peptide vaccine. These receptor sequences come from a middle-aged man with glioma. The CDR3 runs from the conserved cysteine through the conserved F or W. Fields, in order: clone size, D gene, J gene, V gene, CDR3 DNA, CDR3 protein. D genes are given only for firm matches. A row's size may be missing; if present it is once, few, many or a size class.

>once|.|TRBJ1-1|TRBV18
TGTGCCAGCTCACGGGTCGAAGGGGTTGGCACTGAAGCTTTCTTT
CASSRVEGVGTEAFF
>.|TRBD1|TRBJ2-7|TRBV29-1
TGCAGCGTTGAAGGACAGGGGGGTAACGAGCAGTACTTC
CSVEGQGGNEQYF
>.|.|TRBJ2-3|TRBV4-1
TGCGCCAGCAGCCAAGTTCTCGCAAGCGAGCTCACAGATACGCAGTATTTT
CASSQVLASELTDTQYF
>.|TRBD1|TRBJ1-2|TRBV6-5
TGTGCCAGCAGTTACGGTACAGGGGGTTCCTATGGCTACACCTTC
CASSYGTGGSYGYTF
>few|.|TRBJ2-5|TRBV7-2
TGTGCCAGCAGCCCGCAGGTGAGGCCACAAGAGACCCAGTACTTC
CASSPQVRPQETQYF
>.|TRBD2|TRBJ2-5|TRBV18
TGTGCCAGTCTTAACGGACTAGGGTTAGAGACCCAGTACTTC
CASLNGLGLETQYF
>.|TRBD1|TRBJ2-7|TRBV5-5
TGTGCCAGCAGCTCCAAGGGGGCTCCCTACGAGCAGTACTTC
CASSSKGAPYEQYF
>.|.|TRBJ1-2|TRBV4-2
TGTGCCAGCAGCCAAATCCGAGGACCGGTCTATGGCTACACCTTC
CASSQIRGPVYGYTF
>.|TRBD2|TRBJ2-5|TRBV19
TGTGCCAGTAGTAAGGGACTAGCGGGAGTTAGAGAGACCCAGTACTTC
CASSKGLAGVRETQYF
>.|.|TRBJ2-3|TRBV13
TGTGCCAGCAGCAACAGGGACGGAAACACAGATACGCAGTATTTT
CASSNRDGNTDTQYF
>.|TRBD2|TRBJ2-1|TRBV6-4
TGTGCCAGCAGTCCTAGCGGCGGATCGCAGTTCTTC
CASSPSGGSQFF
>.|.|TRBJ2-6|TRBV2
TGTGCCAGCAGCGGGGGGGCCAACGTCCTGACTTTC
CASSGGANVLTF
>.|.|TRBJ2-7|TRBV6-1
TGTGCCAGCAGTGGCAGGGACACCAACTACGAGCAGTACTTC
CASSGRDTNYEQYF
>.|TRBD2|TRBJ2-7|TRBV7-9
TGTGCCAGCAGCTTGGCTAGCGGGAACCACGAGCAGTACTTC
CASSLASGNHEQYF
>.|.|TRBJ2-3|TRBV7-2
TGTGCCAGCAGCTTCAGGGGTACGCAGTATTTT
CASSFRGTQYF
>few|.|TRBJ2-5|TRBV29-1
TGCAGCGGGGATGGTTTGGGATCTGAGACCCAGTACTTC
CSGDGLGSETQYF
>.|TRBD1|TRBJ1-2|TRBV7-3
TGTGCCAGCAGCTCCCGACAGGGGAGGGGTAACTATGGCTACACCTTC
CASSSRQGRGNYGYTF
>few|.|TRBJ2-2|TRBV5-1
TGCGCCAGCAGGTATCGAGCCGCCGTGCTGCCTGGAGCCGGGGAGCTGTTTTTT
CASRYRAAVLPGAGELFF
>.|.|TRBJ2-2|TRBV4-1
TGCGCCAGCAGCCAAGTGGGGGGCACCGGGGAGCTGTTTTTT
CASSQVGGTGELFF
>.|TRBD1|TRBJ1-2|TRBV19
TGTGCCAGCAAGACAGGGGGCTTTGATGGCTACACCTTC
CASKTGGFDGYTF